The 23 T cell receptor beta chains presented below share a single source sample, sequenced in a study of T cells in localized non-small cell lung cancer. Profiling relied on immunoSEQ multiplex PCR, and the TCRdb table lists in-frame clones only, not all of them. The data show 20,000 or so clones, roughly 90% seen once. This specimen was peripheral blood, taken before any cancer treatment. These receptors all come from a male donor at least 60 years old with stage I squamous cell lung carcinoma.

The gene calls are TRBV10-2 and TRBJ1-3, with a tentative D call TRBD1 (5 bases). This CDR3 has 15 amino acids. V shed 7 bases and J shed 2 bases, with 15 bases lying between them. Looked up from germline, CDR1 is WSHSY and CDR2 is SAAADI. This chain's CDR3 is CASTGPEGTGNTIYF. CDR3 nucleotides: TGCGCCAGCACCGGCCCCGAGGGGACTGGAAACACCATATATTTT.

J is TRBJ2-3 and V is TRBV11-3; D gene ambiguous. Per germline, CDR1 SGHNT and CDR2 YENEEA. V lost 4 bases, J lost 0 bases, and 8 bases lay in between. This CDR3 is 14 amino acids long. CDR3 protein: CASSSGTSTDTQYF. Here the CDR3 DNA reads TGTGCCAGCAGCTCCGGAACTAGCACAGATACGCAGTATTTT.

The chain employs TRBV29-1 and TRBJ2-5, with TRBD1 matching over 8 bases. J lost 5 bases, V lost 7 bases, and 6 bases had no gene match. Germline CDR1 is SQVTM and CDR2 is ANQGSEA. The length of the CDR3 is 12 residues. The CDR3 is CSADRGGETQYF. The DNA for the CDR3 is TGCAGCGCAGACAGGGGCGGGGAGACCCAGTACTTC.

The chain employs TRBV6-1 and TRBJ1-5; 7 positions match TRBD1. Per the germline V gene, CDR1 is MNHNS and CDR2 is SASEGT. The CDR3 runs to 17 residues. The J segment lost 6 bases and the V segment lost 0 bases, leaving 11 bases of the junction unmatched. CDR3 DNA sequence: TGTGCCAGCAGTGAAGCAATCGGGAGAGGGGGCAGTCAGCCCCAGCATTTT. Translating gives CASSEAIGRGGSQPQHF.

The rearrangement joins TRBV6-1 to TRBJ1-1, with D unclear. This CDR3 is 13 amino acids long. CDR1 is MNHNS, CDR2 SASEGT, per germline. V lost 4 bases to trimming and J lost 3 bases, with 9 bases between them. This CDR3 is CASSGFGDTEAFF. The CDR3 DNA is TGTGCCAGCAGTGGGTTTGGGGACACTGAAGCTTTCTTT.

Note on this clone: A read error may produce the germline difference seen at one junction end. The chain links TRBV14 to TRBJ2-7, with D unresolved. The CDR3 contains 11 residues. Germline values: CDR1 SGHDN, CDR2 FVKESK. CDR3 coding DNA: TGTGCCGGCAGCCTCGTGGGCGAGCAGTACTTC. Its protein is CAGSLVGEQYF.

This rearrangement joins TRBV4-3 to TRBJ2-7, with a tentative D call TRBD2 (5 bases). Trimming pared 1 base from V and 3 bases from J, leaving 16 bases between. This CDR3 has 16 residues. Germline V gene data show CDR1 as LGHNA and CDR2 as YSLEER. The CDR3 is CASSQGSGRAGYEQYF. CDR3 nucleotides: TGCGCCAGCAGCCAAGGGAGCGGACGGGCCGGCTACGAGCAGTACTTC.

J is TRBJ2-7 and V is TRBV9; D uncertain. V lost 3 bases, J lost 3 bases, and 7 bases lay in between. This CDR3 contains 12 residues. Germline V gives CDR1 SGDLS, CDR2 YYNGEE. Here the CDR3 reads CASSANGYEQYF. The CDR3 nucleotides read TGTGCCAGCAGCGCTAACGGCTACGAGCAGTACTTC.

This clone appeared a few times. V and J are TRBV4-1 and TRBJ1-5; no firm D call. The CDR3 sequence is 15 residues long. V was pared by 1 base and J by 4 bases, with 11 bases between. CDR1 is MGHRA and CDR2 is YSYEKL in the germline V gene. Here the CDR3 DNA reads TGCGCCAGCAGCCAAGGGGCAGCGACGAATCAGCCCCAGCATTTT. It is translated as CASSQGAATNQPQHF.

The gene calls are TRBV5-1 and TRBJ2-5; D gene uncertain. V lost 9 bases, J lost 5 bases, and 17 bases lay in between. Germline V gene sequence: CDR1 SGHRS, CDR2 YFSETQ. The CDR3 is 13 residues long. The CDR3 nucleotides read TGCGCCACCTCCCAAATGTTAGGGGAGACCCAGTACTTC. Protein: CATSQMLGETQYF.

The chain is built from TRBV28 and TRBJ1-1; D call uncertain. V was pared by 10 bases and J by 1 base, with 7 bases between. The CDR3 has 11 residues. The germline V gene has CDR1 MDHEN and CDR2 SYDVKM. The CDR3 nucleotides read TGTGCCACGGGTGGGAACACTGAAGCTTTCTTT. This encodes CATGGNTEAFF.

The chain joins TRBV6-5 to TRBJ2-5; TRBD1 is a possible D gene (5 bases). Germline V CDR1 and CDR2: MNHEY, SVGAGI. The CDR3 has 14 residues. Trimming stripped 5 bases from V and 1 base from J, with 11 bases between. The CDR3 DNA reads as TGTGCCAGCAGTCCCCAGGGATTCCAAGAGACCCAGTACTTC. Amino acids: CASSPQGFQETQYF.

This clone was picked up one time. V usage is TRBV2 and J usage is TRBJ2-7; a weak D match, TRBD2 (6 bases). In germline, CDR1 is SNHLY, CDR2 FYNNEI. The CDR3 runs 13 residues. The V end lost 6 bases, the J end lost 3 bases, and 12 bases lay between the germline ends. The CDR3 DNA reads TGTGCCAGCAGCCGGGACTCCCGCTACGAGCAGTACTTC. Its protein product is CASSRDSRYEQYF.

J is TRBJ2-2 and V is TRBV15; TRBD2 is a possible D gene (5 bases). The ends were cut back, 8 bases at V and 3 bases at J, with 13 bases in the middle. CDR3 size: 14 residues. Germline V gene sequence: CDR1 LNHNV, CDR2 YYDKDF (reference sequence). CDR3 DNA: TGTGCCACCTCGTGGAGGAAGGACACCGGGGAGCTGTTTTTT. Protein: CATSWRKDTGELFF.

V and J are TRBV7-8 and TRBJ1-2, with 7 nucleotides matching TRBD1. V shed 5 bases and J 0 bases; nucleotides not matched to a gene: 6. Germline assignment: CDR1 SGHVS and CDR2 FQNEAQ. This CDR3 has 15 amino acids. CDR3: CASSQDRIPNYGYTF. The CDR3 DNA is TGTGCCAGCAGCCAGGACAGGATACCTAACTATGGCTACACCTTC.

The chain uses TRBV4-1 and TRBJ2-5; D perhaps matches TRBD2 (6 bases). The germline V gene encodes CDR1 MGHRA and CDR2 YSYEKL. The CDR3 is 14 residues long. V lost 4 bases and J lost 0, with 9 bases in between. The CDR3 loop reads CASSLRLDQETQYF. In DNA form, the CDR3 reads TGCGCCAGCAGCCTCCGACTAGACCAAGAGACCCAGTACTTC.

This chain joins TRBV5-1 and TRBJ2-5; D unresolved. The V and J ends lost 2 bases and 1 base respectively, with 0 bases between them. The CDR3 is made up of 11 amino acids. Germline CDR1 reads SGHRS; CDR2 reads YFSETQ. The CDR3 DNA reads TGCGCCAGCAGCTTCCAAGAGACCCAGTACTTC. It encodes CASSFQETQYF.

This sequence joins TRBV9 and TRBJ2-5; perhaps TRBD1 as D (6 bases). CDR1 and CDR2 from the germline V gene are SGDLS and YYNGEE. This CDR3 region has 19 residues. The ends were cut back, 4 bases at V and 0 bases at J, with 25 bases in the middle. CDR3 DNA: TGTGCCAGCAGCTTGCCCCCCTTGACAGGAGATTATCACCAAGAGACCCAGTACTTC. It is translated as CASSLPPLTGDYHQETQYF.

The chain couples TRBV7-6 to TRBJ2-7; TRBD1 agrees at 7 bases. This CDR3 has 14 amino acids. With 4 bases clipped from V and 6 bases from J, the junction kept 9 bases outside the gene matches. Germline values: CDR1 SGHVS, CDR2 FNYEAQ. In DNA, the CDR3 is TGTGCCAGCAGCTCCGCAGGGGGAACGGGCGAGCAGTACTTC. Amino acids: CASSSAGGTGEQYF.

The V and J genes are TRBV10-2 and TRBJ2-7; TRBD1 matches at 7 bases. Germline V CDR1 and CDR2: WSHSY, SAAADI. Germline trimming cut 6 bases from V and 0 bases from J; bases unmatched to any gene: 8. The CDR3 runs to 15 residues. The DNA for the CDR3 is TGCGCCAGCAGAAAGGGCAGGGGGATCTCCTACGAGCAGTACTTC. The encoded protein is CASRKGRGISYEQYF.

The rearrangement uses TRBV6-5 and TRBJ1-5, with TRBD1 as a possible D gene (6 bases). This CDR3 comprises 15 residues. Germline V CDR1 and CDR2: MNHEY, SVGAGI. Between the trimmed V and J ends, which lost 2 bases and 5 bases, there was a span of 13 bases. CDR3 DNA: TGTGCCAGCAGTTACACAGGGATCGGGGATCAGCCCCAGCATTTT. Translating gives CASSYTGIGDQPQHF.

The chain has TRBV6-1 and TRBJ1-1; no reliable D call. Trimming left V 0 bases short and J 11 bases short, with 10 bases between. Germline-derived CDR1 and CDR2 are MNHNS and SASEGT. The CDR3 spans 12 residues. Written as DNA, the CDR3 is TGTGCCAGCAGTGAAGCGGTCGCGTGGGCTTTCTTT. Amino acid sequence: CASSEAVAWAFF.

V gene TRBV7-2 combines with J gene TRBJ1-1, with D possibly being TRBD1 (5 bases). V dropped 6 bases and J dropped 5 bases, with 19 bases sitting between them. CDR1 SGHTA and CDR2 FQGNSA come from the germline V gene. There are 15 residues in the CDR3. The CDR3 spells CASRQKFGSGTEAFF. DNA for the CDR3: TGTGCCAGCAGACAAAAGTTCGGGTCAGGGACTGAAGCTTTCTTT.